These T cell receptor beta chains were read from a single sample in a study of T cells in Graves' hyperthyroidism and ophthalmopathy. Using its own MiXCR run on the multiplex PCR reads, TCRdb lists one record per CDR3 protein. Here the sample spans hundreds of thousands of distinct CDR3 sequences, roughly 13% being singletons. Material: blood. The receptors shown here come from a woman aged 25-40 years with Graves' hyperthyroidism that later progressed to Graves' ophthalmopathy. Each CDR3 is given with its conserved first and last residue. The D gene is left open where the match is weak. Size is stated for part of the rows, as once, few or many counts, or as a class when the clone is expanded.

cdr3_nt cdr3_aa clone_size d_call j_call v_call
TGTGCCAGCAACCCCCTAGCGGGAGGGGACACCGGGGAGCTGTTTTTT CASNPLAGGDTGELFF NA TRBD2 TRBJ2-2 TRBV12-3/TRBV12-4
TGTGCCAGCAGCCAAGGTTTCGGACCCAAGACCCAGTACTTC CASSQGFGPKTQYF NA NA TRBJ2-5 TRBV3-1
TGTGCCAGCAGTCCATACAGTACGAACACTGAAGCTTTCTTT CASSPYSTNTEAFF many NA TRBJ1-1 TRBV28
TGTGCCAGCAGCTTGGCCGCAGGGGCCGGCACTGAAGCTTTCTTT CASSLAAGAGTEAFF few NA TRBJ1-1 TRBV5-4
TGTGCCAGCAGCCGAGGAGGACAGGGAGGGAGCACTGAAGCTTTCTTT CASSRGGQGGSTEAFF few TRBD1 TRBJ1-1 TRBV4-2
TGTGCTAGTGGTTCCGGGACTAGCGGGAGTCTCAGTGAGCAGTTCTTC CASGSGTSGSLSEQFF NA TRBD2 TRBJ2-1 TRBV12-5
TGCAGTGCTAGAAACTTGAACACTGAAGCTTTCTTT CSARNLNTEAFF NA NA TRBJ1-1 TRBV20-1
TGTGCTAGTGGTTTGGGGGCAGGTCAGCCCCAGCATTTT CASGLGAGQPQHF many NA TRBJ1-5 TRBV12-5
TGTGCCAGCAGCTCTTCCAGAGAGAACACTGAAGCTTTCTTT CASSSSRENTEAFF many NA TRBJ1-1 TRBV7-3
TGTGCCAGCAGCTCAGACAGAAATCAGCCCCAGCATTTT CASSSDRNQPQHF many NA TRBJ1-5 TRBV7-2
TGTGCCATCAGTGAGTCGAGTTTTGGGCAGGGCGGTGGCTACACCTTC CAISESSFGQGGGYTF many NA TRBJ1-2 TRBV10-3
TGTGCCAGCAGCCAACAGGGGATCTCTAATGAAAAACTGTTTTTT CASSQQGISNEKLFF few TRBD1 TRBJ1-4 TRBV7-9
TGTGCCAGCAGCTTAGTTACCCGGACTAGCGGGTGGACCGGGGAGCTGTTTTTT CASSLVTRTSGWTGELFF many TRBD2 TRBJ2-2 TRBV7-2
TGTGCCAGCAGCTTAGCGGGGCTACTAGCGGTCAATGAGCAGTTCTTC CASSLAGLLAVNEQFF many TRBD2 TRBJ2-1 TRBV7-8
TGCAGTGCTAGAGAACCGGGACAGGCCTCCCACGGGACCTTC CSAREPGQASHGTF NA TRBD1 TRBJ1-2 TRBV20-1
TGTGCCAGCACCACACAGGGCCCAATGCCTGGGGCCAACGTCCTGACTTTC CASTTQGPMPGANVLTF few NA TRBJ2-6 TRBV7-2
TGTGCCACCAGCAGAGAGGGCACAGATACGCAGTATTTT CATSREGTDTQYF few NA TRBJ2-3 TRBV15
TGTGCCACCAGTGATGCCAGGGTAGTGGAGACCCAGTACTTC CATSDARVVETQYF many NA TRBJ2-5 TRBV24-1
TGTGCCAGCAGCTCTCCCGGGACTAGCGGGGAGCAGTTCTTC CASSSPGTSGEQFF many TRBD2 TRBJ2-1 TRBV7-9
TGTGCCTGGAGTGTACTTGGCTACAATGAGCAGTTCTTC CAWSVLGYNEQFF many NA TRBJ2-1 TRBV30
TGTGCCAGCAGTGCACGGGACAGAACCTACGAGCAGTACTTC CASSARDRTYEQYF many TRBD1 TRBJ2-7 TRBV27
TGTGCCAGCAGCCGCCCATCGGGCAGCGGGAGCGGCGCAGATACGCAGTATTTT CASSRPSGSGSGADTQYF NA TRBD2 TRBJ2-3 TRBV14
TGTGCCAGCAGCCCCGGGACTAGCGGCCGAGAGCAGTTCTTC CASSPGTSGREQFF many TRBD2 TRBJ2-1 TRBV7-2
TGTGCCAGCAGTGATAAGATTCGTAGCGGGAGCTGTTACGAGCAGTACTTC CASSDKIRSGSCYEQYF few TRBD2 TRBJ2-7 TRBV25-1
TGTGCCAGCAGTTTCGGGACAGGGGTCGAGCAGTACTTC CASSFGTGVEQYF many TRBD1 TRBJ2-7 TRBV12-3/TRBV12-4
TGTGCCAGCAGTTGGCGTACAGGCGGCACAGATACGCAGTATTTT CASSWRTGGTDTQYF many NA TRBJ2-3 TRBV12-3/TRBV12-4
TGTGCCAGCAGTGATCAATTGACCCAGTACTTC CASSDQLTQYF many NA TRBJ2-5 TRBV6-1
TGTGCCAGCAGCGCCTCACGGGGACAGGGGTACACTGAAGCTTTCTTT CASSASRGQGYTEAFF NA TRBD1 TRBJ1-1 TRBV9
TGTGCCAGCAGCCCACAGGGCCCCGGGGAGCTGTTTTTT CASSPQGPGELFF many NA TRBJ2-2 TRBV7-8
TGCGCCAGCAGCCAAGAAAGGGGAAGGAACACCGGGGAGCTGTTTTTT CASSQERGRNTGELFF few NA TRBJ2-2 TRBV4-3
TGCGCCAGCAGCCAAGATGGGGGAGGCAGGGTCGAAGGCTACACCTTC CASSQDGGGRVEGYTF few NA TRBJ1-2 TRBV4-1
TGTGCCATCAGTGAGACAGGGGCGACAGATACGCAGTATTTT CAISETGATDTQYF NA TRBD1 TRBJ2-3 TRBV10-3
TGCAGCGTTGAAGAGGAGCTAGGGGCCCCAGAGACCCAGTACTTC CSVEEELGAPETQYF many NA TRBJ2-5 TRBV29-1
TGCGCCAGCAGCCAAGTACAGGGGTCCCAGCGGGGAGACTGGTTCTTC CASSQVQGSQRGDWFF few NA TRBJ2-1 TRBV4-1
TGTGCCAGCAGCCTCCGGACAGGGGGACGAGGCACTGAAGCTTTCTTT CASSLRTGGRGTEAFF NA TRBD1 TRBJ1-1 TRBV11-2
TGTGCCAGCAGTCTCAGGGCCCCAGGGCAGTACTTC CASSLRAPGQYF many NA TRBJ2-7 TRBV2
TGTGCCAGCCGGTCGGGATTCAGCAGTAAAAACATTCAGTACTTC CASRSGFSSKNIQYF many NA TRBJ2-4 TRBV6-2/TRBV6-3
TGTGCCACCAGTGACTATGCCGGAGAGCAGTACTTC CATSDYAGEQYF once NA TRBJ2-7 TRBV24-1
TGTGCCAGCAGCTACAGAAGGACACCGGGGGGAACCGGGGAGCTGTTTTTT CASSYRRTPGGTGELFF few TRBD2 TRBJ2-2 TRBV3-1
TGTGCCAGCAGTTTGTTTGGACAGGGAAGCGATGGGGCCAACGTCCTGACTTTC CASSLFGQGSDGANVLTF many TRBD1 TRBJ2-6 TRBV28
TGTGCCAGCAGCCAAGTCGGTAACGGGTTCTCTGGGGCCAACGTCCTGACTTTC CASSQVGNGFSGANVLTF few NA TRBJ2-6 TRBV3-1
TGCGCCAGCAGCTTGGTCAGGGAGGTGAACACTGAAGCTTTCTTT CASSLVREVNTEAFF NA NA TRBJ1-1 TRBV5-1
TGTGCCAGCAGCTCGACAGGGCTTTGGGGAAATGAGCAGTTCTTC CASSSTGLWGNEQFF many TRBD1 TRBJ2-1 TRBV7-2
TGCAGCGCGGACGGACTAGCGGGAGTAGAGACCCAGTACTTC CSADGLAGVETQYF many TRBD2 TRBJ2-5 TRBV29-1
TGTGCCAGCAGCTCAGGACTCAACAATGAGCAGTTCTTC CASSSGLNNEQFF many NA TRBJ2-1 TRBV7-2
TGTGCCACCCGGAGGGGGGAGCAAACTGAAGCTTTCTTT CATRRGEQTEAFF few NA TRBJ1-1 TRBV10-3
TGTGCCAGCAGACCCGGACAGGGGGATTCACCCCTCCACTTT CASRPGQGDSPLHF many TRBD1 TRBJ1-6 TRBV28
TGTGCCATTTCCGCTCAGGCGGAGATCACAGATACGCAGTATTTT CAISAQAEITDTQYF NA NA TRBJ2-3 TRBV15
TGTGCCAGCAGCTTAGCCGGGGCCGCCGGGTCTGGAAACACCATATATTTT CASSLAGAAGSGNTIYF NA NA TRBJ1-3 TRBV7-9
TGTGCCAGCAGTGAATCGGCTAGCGGGCGTGCCTACGAGCAGTACTTC CASSESASGRAYEQYF many TRBD2 TRBJ2-7 TRBV2
TGTGCCAGCAGTCAAGGGACAGCCTTCCCTTCGTACAATGAGCAGTTCTTC CASSQGTAFPSYNEQFF many TRBD1 TRBJ2-1 TRBV27
TGTGCCAGCCGAGGAGGACTAGCGGCCTCCTACAATGAGCAGTTCTTC CASRGGLAASYNEQFF few TRBD2 TRBJ2-1 TRBV27
TGCAGTGCTAGAGGGGGGGGGCTAGCGGGGGACTACGAGCAGTACTTC CSARGGGLAGDYEQYF many TRBD2 TRBJ2-7 TRBV20-1
TGCGCCAGCAGCCCACCTAGCGGGAGGGACAATGAGCAGTTCTTC CASSPPSGRDNEQFF many TRBD2 TRBJ2-1 TRBV5-1
TGTGCCAGCAGCGTGCGGGACCCCTCCTACGAGCAGTACTTC CASSVRDPSYEQYF NA NA TRBJ2-7 TRBV9
TGTGCCAGCAGTTTAAGGGACGCAGATACGCAGTATTTT CASSLRDADTQYF NA NA TRBJ2-3 TRBV6-1
TGTGCCAGCAGCCCTAGACAGGGCCTTGACGAGCAGTACTTC CASSPRQGLDEQYF few TRBD1 TRBJ2-7 TRBV14